The clone carrying this T cell receptor beta chain came up once. This entry comes from a study of technical replicates of blood from a few donors. Clones were read by immunoSEQ multiplex PCR, and TCRdb kept only the in-frame ones, dropping some. This table holds some 13,000 clones, over 70% found once. The CDR3 runs to 14 residues. Germline V gives CDR1 MRHNA, CDR2 SNTAGT. Trimming pared 6 bases from V and 2 bases from J, leaving 11 bases between. The chain joins TRBV6-4 to TRBJ1-5, with D uncertain. Sequencing was carried out using PBMCs. The TCR was taken from a human donor in good health. The CDR3, as DNA: TGTGCCAGCAGCCGCGAGGGTGGCAATCAGCCCCAGCATTTT. Translation gives CASSREGGNQPQHF.